This T cell receptor beta chain was identified during a study of cytomegalovirus exposure and HLA in healthy donors. A multiplex PCR was run with 60 Vbeta primers and 13 Jbeta primers. Assay used: immunoSEQ multiplex PCR; TCRdb lists only in-frame clones, some missing. The sample contains some 170,000 clones, 87% of which appear only once. V was clipped by 8 bases and J by 8 bases; unmatched bases: 10. CDR1 and CDR2 from the germline V gene are SNHLY and FYNNEI. The CDR3 is 14 residues long. This clonotype originated in a woman younger than 45 in good health and CMV-seronegative. The specimen was PBMCs. V is TRBV2 and J is TRBJ1-2; TRBD1 matches at 11 bases. The CDR3 is CASWDRGDAPGYTF. CDR3 coding DNA: TGTGCCAGCTGGGACAGGGGGGATGCACCGGGCTACACCTTC.